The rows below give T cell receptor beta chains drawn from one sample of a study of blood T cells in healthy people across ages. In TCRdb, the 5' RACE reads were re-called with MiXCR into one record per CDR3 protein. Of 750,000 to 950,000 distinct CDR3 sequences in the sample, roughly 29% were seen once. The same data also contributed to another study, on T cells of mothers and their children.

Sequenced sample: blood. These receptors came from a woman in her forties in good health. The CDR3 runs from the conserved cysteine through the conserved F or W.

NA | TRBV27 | CATGSPYEQYF
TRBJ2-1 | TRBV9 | CASSVVGGTHEQFF
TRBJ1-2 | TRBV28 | CASSTIPGGLYGYTF
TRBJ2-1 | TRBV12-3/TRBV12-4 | CASSSMGGIEQFF
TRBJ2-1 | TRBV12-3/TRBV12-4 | CASTFGSYNEQFF
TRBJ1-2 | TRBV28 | CATRIDRGGYTF
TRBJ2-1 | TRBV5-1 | CASSPQGAPSYNEQFF
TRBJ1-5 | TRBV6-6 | CAGSPQTASNQPQHF
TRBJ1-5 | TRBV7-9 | CASSPSTGSRNQPQHF
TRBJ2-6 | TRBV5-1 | CASSLLSGANVLTF
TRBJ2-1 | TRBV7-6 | CASSLRTSEEQFF
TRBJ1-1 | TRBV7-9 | CASSARNTGMNTEAFF
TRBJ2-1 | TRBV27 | CASSPVGRQPYNEQFF
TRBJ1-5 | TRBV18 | CASSPGGGVQPQHF
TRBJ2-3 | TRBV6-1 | CASGLGQASTDTQYF
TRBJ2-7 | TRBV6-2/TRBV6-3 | CASSRFSSPHNEQYF
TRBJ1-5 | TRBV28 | CASSHRRINQPQHF
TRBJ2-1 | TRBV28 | CASMFGGQTNYNEQFF
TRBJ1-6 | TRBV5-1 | CASSGGLDNSPLHF
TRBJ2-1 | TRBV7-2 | CASTTSLGGSSYNEQFF
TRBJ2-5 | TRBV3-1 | CASSQDQRGGRGWETQYF
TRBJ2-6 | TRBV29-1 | CSVTPGSAGANVLTF
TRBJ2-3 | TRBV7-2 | CASSSRLAGGPDTQYF
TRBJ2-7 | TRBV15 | CATSSIGAIRAAEQYF
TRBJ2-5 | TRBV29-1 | CSVGRETQYF
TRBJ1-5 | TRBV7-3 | CASSSWGKGASQPQHF
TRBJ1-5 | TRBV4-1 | CASSQRAEGVYQPQHF
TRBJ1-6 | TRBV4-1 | CASSQETSQGNSPLHF
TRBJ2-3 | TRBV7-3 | CASRAGGPGDTQYF
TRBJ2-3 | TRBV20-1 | CSAIFAGGTDTQYF
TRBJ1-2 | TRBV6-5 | CASSYSHRYGYTF
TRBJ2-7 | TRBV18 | CASSPPPTGAMYEQYF
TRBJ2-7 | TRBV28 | CASSSSSREQYF
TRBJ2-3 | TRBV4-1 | CASSLLPLRLTDTQYF
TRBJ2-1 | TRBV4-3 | CASSQRGSGVGNEQFF
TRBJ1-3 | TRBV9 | CASSVSAVPQSRNTIYF
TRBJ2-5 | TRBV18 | CASSPHTGETQYF
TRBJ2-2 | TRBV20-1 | CSASDRGTTGERFF
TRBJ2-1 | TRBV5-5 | CASSSRDSPYNEQFF
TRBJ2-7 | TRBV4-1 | CASSQDTGVPSYEQYF